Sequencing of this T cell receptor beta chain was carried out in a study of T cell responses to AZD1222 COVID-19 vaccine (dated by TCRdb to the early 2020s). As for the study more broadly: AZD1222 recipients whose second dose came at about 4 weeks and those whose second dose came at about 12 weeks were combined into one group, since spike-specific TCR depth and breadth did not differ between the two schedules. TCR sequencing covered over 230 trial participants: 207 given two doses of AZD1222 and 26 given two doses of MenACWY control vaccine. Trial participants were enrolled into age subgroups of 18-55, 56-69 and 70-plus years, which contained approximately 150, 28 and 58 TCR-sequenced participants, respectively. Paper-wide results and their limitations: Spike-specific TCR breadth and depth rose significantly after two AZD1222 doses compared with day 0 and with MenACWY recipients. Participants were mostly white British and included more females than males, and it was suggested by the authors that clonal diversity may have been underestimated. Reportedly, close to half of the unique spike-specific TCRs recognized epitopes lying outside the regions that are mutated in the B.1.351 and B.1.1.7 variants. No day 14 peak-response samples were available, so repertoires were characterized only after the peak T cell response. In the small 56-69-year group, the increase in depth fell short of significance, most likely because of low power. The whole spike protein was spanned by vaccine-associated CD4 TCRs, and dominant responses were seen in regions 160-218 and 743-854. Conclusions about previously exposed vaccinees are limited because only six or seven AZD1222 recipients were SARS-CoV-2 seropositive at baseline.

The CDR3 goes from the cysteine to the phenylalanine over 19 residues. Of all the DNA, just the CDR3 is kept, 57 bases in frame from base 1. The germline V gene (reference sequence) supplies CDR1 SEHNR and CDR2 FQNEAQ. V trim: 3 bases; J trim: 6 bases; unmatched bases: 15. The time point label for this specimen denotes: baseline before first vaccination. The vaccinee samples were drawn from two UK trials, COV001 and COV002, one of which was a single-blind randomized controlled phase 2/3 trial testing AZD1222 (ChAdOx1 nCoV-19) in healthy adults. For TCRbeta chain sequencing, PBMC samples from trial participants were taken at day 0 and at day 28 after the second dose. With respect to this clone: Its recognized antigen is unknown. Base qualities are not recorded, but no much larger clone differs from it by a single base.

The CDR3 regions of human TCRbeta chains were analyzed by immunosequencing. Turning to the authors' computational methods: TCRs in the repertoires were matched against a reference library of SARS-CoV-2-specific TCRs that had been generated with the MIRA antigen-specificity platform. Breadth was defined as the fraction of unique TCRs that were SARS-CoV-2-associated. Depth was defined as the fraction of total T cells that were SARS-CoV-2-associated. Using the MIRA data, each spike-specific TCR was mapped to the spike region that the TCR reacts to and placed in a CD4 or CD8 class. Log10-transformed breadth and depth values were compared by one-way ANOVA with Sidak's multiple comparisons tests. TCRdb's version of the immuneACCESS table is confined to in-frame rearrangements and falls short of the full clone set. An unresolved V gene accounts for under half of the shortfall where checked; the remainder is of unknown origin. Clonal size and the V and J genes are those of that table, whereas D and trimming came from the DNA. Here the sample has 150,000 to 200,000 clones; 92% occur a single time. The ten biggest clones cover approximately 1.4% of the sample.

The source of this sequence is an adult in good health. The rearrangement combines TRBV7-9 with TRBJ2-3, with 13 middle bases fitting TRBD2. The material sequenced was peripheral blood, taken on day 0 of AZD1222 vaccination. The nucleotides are TGTGCCAGCAGCTTCCCTCCGGGACTAGCGGGAAACCCCAGGGATACGCAGTATTTT. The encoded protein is CASSFPPGLAGNPRDTQYF.